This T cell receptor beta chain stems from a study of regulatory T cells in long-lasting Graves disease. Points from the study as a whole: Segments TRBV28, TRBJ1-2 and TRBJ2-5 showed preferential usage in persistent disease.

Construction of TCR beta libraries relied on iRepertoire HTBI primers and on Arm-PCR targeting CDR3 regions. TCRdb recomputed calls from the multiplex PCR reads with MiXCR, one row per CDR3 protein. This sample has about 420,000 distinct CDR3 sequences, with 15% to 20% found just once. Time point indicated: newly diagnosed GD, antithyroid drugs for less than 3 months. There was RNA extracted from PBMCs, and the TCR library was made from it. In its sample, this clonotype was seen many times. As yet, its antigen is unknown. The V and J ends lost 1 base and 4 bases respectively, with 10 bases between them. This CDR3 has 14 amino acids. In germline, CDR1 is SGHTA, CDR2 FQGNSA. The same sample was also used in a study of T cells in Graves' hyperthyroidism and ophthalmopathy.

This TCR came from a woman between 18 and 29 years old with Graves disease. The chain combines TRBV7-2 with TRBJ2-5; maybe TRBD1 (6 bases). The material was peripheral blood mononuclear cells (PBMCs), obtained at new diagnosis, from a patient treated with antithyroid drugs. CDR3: CASSLGTVGETQYF. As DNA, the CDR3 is TGTGCCAGCAGCTTAGGGACAGTGGGAGAGACCCAGTACTTC.